One and the same sample provided the 14 T cell receptor beta chains below, sequenced in a study of identifying expanded T cells in peripheral blood. The repertoire was sequenced with immunoSEQ multiplex PCR; TCRdb's copy has only in-frame clones and lacks some. The data show around 100,000 clones, over 70% seen once. The sequencing sample was made of blood. The receptors stem from a person between 18 and 75 years old in good health.

As to this clone: This CDR3 is missing its conserved last phenylalanine or tryptophan, likely due to a read error. The DNA is omitted, as the CDR3 cannot be located on it reliably, and the CDR3 follows TCRdb's listing. V gene TRBV27 combines with J gene TRBJ2-7; the DNA was not compared with TRBD2, the D call given in the table. Termini included, the CDR3 measures 13 amino acids. From germline, CDR1 is MNHEY and CDR2 SMNVEV (reference sequence). The CDR3 sequence is CASSPGTSGRVML.

V usage is TRBV2 and J usage is TRBJ2-7; 9 bases agree with TRBD1. The CDR3 runs 14 residues. V trimming: 3 bases; J trimming: 3 bases; junction bases outside the gene matches: 3. Germline V gene sequence: CDR1 SNHLY, CDR2 FYNNEI. CDR3 in DNA: TGTGCCAGCAGTGATAGGACAGGGGTCTACGAGCAGTACTTC. Translated, it gives CASSDRTGVYEQYF.

The rearrangement links TRBV5-1 to TRBJ1-1; D is ambiguous. The CDR3 runs to 13 residues. Looked up from germline, CDR1 is SGHRS and CDR2 is YFSETQ. The germline V and J ends were trimmed by 0 bases and 6 bases, with 9 bases remaining between them. CDR3 in amino acids: CASSLGGFAEAFF. Written as DNA, the CDR3 is TGCGCCAGCAGCTTGGGAGGGTTCGCTGAAGCTTTCTTT. The entire variable domain, with the rest obtained from reference TRBV5-1 and TRBJ1-1, is as follows: KAGVTQTPRYLIKTRGQQVTLSCSPISGHRSVSWYQQTPGQGLQFLFEYFSETQRNKGNFPGRFSGRQFSNSRSEMNVSTLELGDSALYLCASSLGGFAEAFFGQGTRLTVV.

J is TRBJ2-7 and V is TRBV10-2; D ambiguous. Trimming left V 6 bases short and J 0 bases short, with 12 bases between. CDR1 and CDR2 from the germline V gene are WSHSY and SAAADI. This CDR3 contains 14 residues. The DNA for the CDR3 is TGCGCCAGCAGGAATTACAGAGACTCCTACGAGCAGTACTTC. This gives the protein CASRNYRDSYEQYF.

The V gene is TRBV7-2, the J gene TRBJ2-5, with 8 bases that match TRBD2. The germline V gene encodes CDR1 SGHTA and CDR2 FQGNSA. This CDR3 spans 14 amino acids. The V gene end was trimmed by 4 bases and the J gene end by 3 bases; junction bases not matched to a gene: 4. This CDR3 reads CASSSGLVKETQYF. In DNA form, the CDR3 reads TGTGCCAGCAGCTCGGGACTAGTTAAAGAGACCCAGTACTTC.

This chain joins TRBV7-7 and TRBJ1-4; D is ambiguous. This CDR3 spans 13 amino acids. V was clipped by 5 bases and J by 8 bases, with 12 bases between them. Germline V gene lookup returns CDR1 SSHAT and CDR2 FNYEAQ (reference sequence). The CDR3 sequence: CASSPGLKEKLFF. The DNA of the CDR3 is TGTGCCAGCAGCCCCGGATTGAAGGAAAAACTGTTTTTT.

V usage is TRBV29-1 and J usage is TRBJ1-2, with 11 bases lining up with TRBD1. The germline gives CDR1 SQVTM, CDR2 ANQGSEA. The CDR3 runs 13 residues. The trim removed 5 bases at V and 8 bases at J, leaving 7 bases unmatched. This CDR3 is CSVSGQGAGGYTF. CDR3 DNA: TGCAGCGTTAGTGGACAGGGGGCGGGAGGCTACACCTTC.

The CDR3 region is CASRPPSGTDTQYF. The CDR3 DNA is TGTGCCAGCAGGCCCCCCAGCGGCACAGATACGCAGTATTTT. This chain connects TRBV9 to TRBJ2-3; D gene ambiguous. This CDR3 is built from 14 residues. Germline V gene data show CDR1 as SGDLS and CDR2 as YYNGEE. Trimming took off 5 bases at V and 1 base at J, with 11 bases between the two ends.

V usage is TRBV6-6 and J usage is TRBJ2-3; tentative D call: TRBD1 (5 bases). The CDR3 has 15 residues. From germline, CDR1 is MNHNY and CDR2 SVGAGI (reference sequence). V was clipped by 4 bases and J by 0 bases, with 11 bases between them. The CDR3 loop is CASSSRAGSTDTQYF. The CDR3 DNA is TGTGCCAGCAGTTCCCGGGCAGGGAGCACAGATACGCAGTATTTT.

The chain carries TRBV25-1 and TRBJ1-1; a possible D gene is TRBD1 (5 bases). Trimming shortened V by 5 bases and J by 5 bases, and 12 bases separated the two germline ends. Germline CDR1 MGHDK, CDR2 SYGVNS. This CDR3 is built from 13 residues. CDR3 DNA: TGTGCCAGCAGTACCGGGGGGATTACTGAAGCTTTCTTT. Amino acid sequence: CASSTGGITEAFF.

J is TRBJ2-7 and V is TRBV11-2, with D tentatively TRBD1 or TRBD2 (5 bases each). The length of the CDR3 is 13 residues. Germline CDR1 reads SGHAT; CDR2 reads FQNNGV. V shed 4 bases and J shed 2 bases, with 9 bases lying between them. CDR3 amino acids: CASSWDGTYEQYF. The DNA for the CDR3 is TGTGCCAGCAGCTGGGACGGCACCTACGAGCAGTACTTC.

The rearrangement uses TRBV5-5 and TRBJ2-1; 9 bases are a match to TRBD2. Per germline, CDR1 SGHKS and CDR2 YYEKEE (reference sequence). Trimming cost V 3 bases and J 8 bases; bases outside gene matches: 9. The length of the CDR3 is 15 residues. CDR3 sequence: CASSSLAGSLDEQFF. Written as DNA, the CDR3 is TGTGCCAGCAGCTCCCTAGCGGGAAGTTTGGATGAGCAGTTCTTC.

The genes are TRBV27 and TRBJ1-3; unclear D gene. Trimming took 6 bases from V and 4 from J, leaving 10 bases between them. The CDR3 is 13 residues long. Germline V gene sequence: CDR1 MNHEY, CDR2 SMNVEV (reference sequence). The CDR3 is CASSRIGGNTIYF. As DNA, the CDR3 is TGTGCCAGCAGCAGGATTGGAGGAAACACCATATATTTT.

The V and J genes are TRBV19 and TRBJ2-3; the match to TRBD1 covers 7 bases. Losses at the gene ends were 4 bases for V and 0 bases for J; bases not matched to a gene: 7. Per the germline V gene, CDR1 is LNHDA and CDR2 is SQIVND (reference sequence). The CDR3 has 16 amino acids. This CDR3 is CASSTPDRMSTDTQYF. The CDR3 region has the DNA TGTGCCAGTAGTACCCCGGACAGGATGAGCACAGATACGCAGTATTTT.